Each of the 18 T cell receptor beta chains below was sequenced from the same sample in a study of cytomegalovirus exposure and HLA in healthy donors. Use of 60 Vbeta and 13 Jbeta primers characterized the PCR. Assay used: immunoSEQ multiplex PCR; TCRdb lists only in-frame clones, some missing. The sample consists of around 110,000 clones, 77% of them appearing once. The sequenced sample consisted of PBMCs. The receptors come from a male donor in good health and CMV-seronegative.

The V gene is TRBV28, the J gene TRBJ2-7, with 13 bases aligning to TRBD2. The germline V gene encodes CDR1 MDHEN and CDR2 SYDVKM. Unmatched junction bases numbered 6, after V lost 6 bases and J lost 4 bases. The CDR3 covers 15 residues. The CDR3 here is CASRATSGRWYEQYF. CDR3 sequence (DNA): TGTGCCAGCAGGGCGACTAGCGGGAGGTGGTACGAGCAGTACTTC.

This rearrangement joins TRBV30 to TRBJ1-4; D uncertain. CDR3 length: 15 amino acids. V lost 2 bases to trimming and J lost 3 bases, with 13 bases between them. Germline V CDR1 and CDR2: GTSNPN, SVGIG (reference sequence). CDR3 nucleotide sequence: TGTGCCTGGAGTCCAGCCCCGGGTGCTAATGAAAAACTGTTTTTT. This codes for CAWSPAPGANEKLFF.

The genes are TRBV28 and TRBJ2-2; possibly TRBD1 for D (6 bases). V lost 8 bases to trimming and J lost 1 base, with 14 bases between them. CDR3 length equals 15 residues. Germline V CDR1 and CDR2: MDHEN, SYDVKM. The CDR3 here is CASLRTTGNTGELFF. The DNA for the CDR3 is TGTGCCAGCCTCAGAACGACAGGGAACACCGGGGAGCTGTTTTTT. The full variable domain, its missing parts supplied by reference TRBV28 and TRBJ2-2, is DVKVTQSSRYLVKRTGEKVFLECVQDMDHENMFWYRQDPGLGLRLIYFSYDVKMKEKGDIPEGYSVSREKKERFSLILESASTNQTSMYLCASLRTTGNTGELFFGEGSRLTVL.

V gene TRBV9 combines with J gene TRBJ2-1; TRBD2 agrees at 15 bases. The germline gives CDR1 SGDLS, CDR2 YYNGEE. J lost 2 bases, V lost 3 bases, and 3 bases had no gene match. This CDR3 has 17 residues. CDR3 coding DNA: TGTGCCAGCAGCGGAGGGACTAGCGGGAGGCCCTACAATGAGCAGTTCTTC. Translated, it gives CASSGGTSGRPYNEQFF.

The rearrangement uses TRBV6-4 and TRBJ1-1; tentative D call: TRBD1 (5 bases). The CDR3 spans 14 residues. In germline, CDR1 is MRHNA, CDR2 SNTAGT. V lost 5 bases to trimming and J lost 1 base, with 11 bases between them. CDR3 bases: TGTGCCAGCAGTCCGACAGCGACGAACACTGAAGCTTTCTTT. It codes for CASSPTATNTEAFF.

In the case of this clone: The final CDR3 position lacks the conserved phenylalanine or tryptophan, pointing to a likely read error. The limits of the CDR3 on the DNA are not certain, so only TCRdb's listed CDR3 is given. The rearrangement joins TRBV7-8 to TRBJ1-2. Termini included, the CDR3 measures 14 amino acids. CDR1 and CDR2 from the germline V gene are SGHVS and FQNEAQ. The CDR3 reads CASSLARATELMVY.

The chain is built from TRBV7-6 and TRBJ2-2, with 7 bases that match TRBD1. Per germline, CDR1 SGHVS and CDR2 FNYEAQ. This CDR3 region has 15 residues. V shed 5 bases, J shed 3 bases, and the junction held 6 bases outside the gene matches. This CDR3 is CASSPRDRDTGELFF. The CDR3, as DNA: TGTGCCAGCAGCCCGAGGGACAGAGACACCGGGGAGCTGTTTTTT.

The chain couples TRBV7-6 to TRBJ2-1, with D possibly matching TRBD2 (6 bases). The ends were cut back, 5 bases at V and 3 bases at J, with 11 bases in the middle. From germline, CDR1 is SGHVS and CDR2 FNYEAQ. The length of the CDR3 is 14 residues. CDR3 sequence reads: CASSHWGDYNEQFF. CDR3 bases: TGTGCCAGCAGCCACTGGGGGGACTACAATGAGCAGTTCTTC.

This clone was seen only once. The chain couples TRBV27 to TRBJ2-7; 8 positions agree with TRBD2. In germline, CDR1 is MNHEY, CDR2 SMNVEV (reference sequence). V lost 6 bases to trimming and J lost 6 bases; unmatched junction nucleotides: 16. The CDR3 covers 16 residues. The CDR3 coding sequence is TGTGCCAGCAGGCGTGAGCGGGAGACAGGCTGGGTCGAGCAGTACTTC. This encodes CASRRERETGWVEQYF.

The V and J genes are TRBV27 and TRBJ2-5, with a tentative D call TRBD2 (5 bases). The end of the DNA aligns better with TRBJ2-7, so the J call may be wrong. This CDR3 is built from 14 residues. CDR1 is MNHEY, CDR2 SMNVEV, per germline (reference sequence). CDR3 coding DNA: TGTGCCAGCAGTTCCACGGGAACCTACTACGAGCAGTACTTC. Translated: CASSSTGTYYEQYF.

The rearrangement links TRBV6-1 to TRBJ2-3; D is perhaps TRBD2 (5 bases). CDR3 length: 15 residues. V shed 0 bases and J shed 3 bases, with 10 bases lying between them. Germline loops: CDR1 MNHNS, CDR2 SASEGT. The CDR3 region is CASSEAMTGTDTQYF. The CDR3 DNA reads TGTGCCAGCAGTGAAGCGATGACGGGAACAGATACGCAGTATTTT.

V gene TRBV19 combines with J gene TRBJ1-5; D is ambiguous. The CDR3 consists of 12 residues. V was cut by 6 bases and J by 2 bases, with 5 bases left in between. From germline, CDR1 is LNHDA and CDR2 SQIVND (reference sequence). CDR3 DNA: TGTGCCAGTAGCGGGGGCAATCAGCCCCAGCATTTT. This codes for CASSGGNQPQHF.

The genes are TRBV13 and TRBJ2-2; 8 bases fit TRBD2. CDR3 size: 16 residues. Germline CDR1 and CDR2: PRHDT and FYEKMQ (reference sequence). Trimming cost V 4 bases and J 6 bases; bases outside gene matches: 10. This chain's CDR3 is CASSSIAGNLAGELFF. In DNA, the CDR3 is TGTGCCAGCAGCTCAATAGCGGGAAATTTGGCCGGGGAGCTGTTTTTT.

CDR3 coding DNA: TGTGCCAGCAGCCGAACAGGGGGCCGGAATGGCTACACCTTC. Protein: CASSRTGGRNGYTF. The chain employs TRBV5-4 and TRBJ1-2; TRBD1 matches at 9 bases. V trimming: 4 bases; J trimming: 6 bases; junction bases outside the gene matches: 7. This CDR3 has 14 amino acids. In germline, CDR1 is SGHNT, CDR2 YYREEE (reference sequence).

This clone was found a few times. This chain joins TRBV4-1 and TRBJ2-7, with 12 positions matching TRBD2. The germline V gene encodes CDR1 MGHRA and CDR2 YSYEKL. V trimming: 4 bases; J trimming: 3 bases; junction bases outside the gene matches: 7. This CDR3 has 16 residues. The CDR3 bases are TGCGCCAGCAGCCGATGGGGACTAGCGGGCGACTACGAGCAGTACTTC. This encodes CASSRWGLAGDYEQYF.

This sequence joins TRBV14 and TRBJ2-6; D gene uncertain. Per germline, CDR1 SGHDN and CDR2 FVKESK. Trimming cost V 0 bases and J 1 base, with 10 bases left between them. There are 17 residues in the CDR3. The CDR3 coding sequence is TGTGCCAGCAGCCAAGAATGGGCCCGGTCTGGGGCCAACGTCCTGACTTTC. It codes for CASSQEWARSGANVLTF.

CDR3 coding DNA: TGTGCTAGTGCCGGGGGGCCAGATACGCAGTATTTT. This encodes CASAGGPDTQYF. V and J are TRBV12-5 and TRBJ2-3, with D perhaps matching TRBD2 (7 bases). Germline values: CDR1 LGHNT, CDR2 FRNRAP. There are 12 residues in the CDR3. V lost 7 bases, J lost 4 bases, and 9 bases lay in between.

This sequence joins TRBV15 and TRBJ1-2; possibly TRBD1 for D (6 bases). Germline loops: CDR1 LNHNV, CDR2 YYDKDF (reference sequence). The CDR3 spans 15 residues. The V and J ends lost 0 bases and 8 bases respectively, with 16 bases between them. As DNA, the CDR3 is TGTGCCACCAGCAGAGATCTCGGGGGGGCGGGGGGCTACACCTTC. Residues: CATSRDLGGAGGYTF.